This T cell receptor (beta chain) originates from a study of T cell repertoires in ileal Crohn's disease. In regard to this clone: The target antigen is unknown.

Study-wide findings and caveats: Active smokers at surgery had more clonal expansions than non-smokers. Sorted CD8 T cells held more high-frequency clones than CD4.

From germline, CDR1 is SGHRS and CDR2 YFSETQ. The length of the CDR3 is 14 residues. With V trimmed by 0 bases and J by 4 bases, 3 bases remained unmatched. The data were produced by immunoSEQ multiplex PCR, yet TCRdb's version contains in-frame clones alone and is incomplete. The repertoire holds tens of thousands of clones, with about 81% as singletons. The chain employs TRBV5-1 and TRBJ1-2; 7 bases fit TRBD1. Input material: ileal tissue. This receptor was taken from an adult with Crohn's disease. CDR3 amino acids: CASSLAGTAYGYTF. The CDR3 coding sequence is TGCGCCAGCAGCTTGGCTGGGACAGCCTATGGCTACACCTTC.